The rows below give T cell receptor beta chains drawn from one sample of a study of blood T cell repertoires in COVID-19. Only in-frame clones appear in the TCRdb table, and some are missing; sequencing was by immunoSEQ multiplex PCR. The repertoire holds tens of thousands of clones, around nine tenths seen once, with over 8% in the top ten. The source material was peripheral blood. The receptors shown here come from a human donor in a cohort sampled during active COVID-19. The CDR3 runs from the conserved cysteine through the conserved F or W. The order of the fields is J gene, D gene, clone size, V gene, CDR3 protein, CDR3 DNA. A D gene is named only where the DNA matches it firmly. Clone size, where shown, is once, few, many, or a class for clones that have expanded.

>TRBJ2-1|TRBD2|-|TRBV7-2
CASRSWTSTNEQFF
TGTGCCAGCAGATCCTGGACTAGCACCAATGAGCAGTTCTTC
>TRBJ1-6|TRBD1|-|TRBV7-2
CASRIDRAPLHF
TGTGCCAGCAGGATTGACAGGGCCCCCCTCCACTTT
>TRBJ2-5|-|-|TRBV7-9
CASTQGMGTQYF
TGTGCCAGCACCCAGGGGATGGGGACCCAGTACTTC
>TRBJ2-3|TRBD2|-|TRBV9
CASSVSGRATDTQYF
TGTGCCAGCAGCGTTAGCGGGAGGGCCACAGATACGCAGTATTTT
>TRBJ2-7|TRBD1|once|TRBV19
CASSIGQGVGYEQYF
TGTGCCAGTAGTATAGGACAGGGGGTCGGCTACGAGCAGTACTTC
>TRBJ2-2|TRBD1|-|TRBV28
CASSFDRGTGELFF
TGTGCCAGCAGTTTTGACAGGGGGACCGGGGAGCTGTTTTTT
>TRBJ2-7|TRBD2|-|TRBV10-3
CAISESTSGSHEQYF
TGTGCCATCAGTGAGTCAACTAGCGGGAGCCACGAGCAGTACTTC
>TRBJ2-7|-|once|TRBV14
CASSPTRQEQYF
TGTGCCAGCAGCCCAACCCGACAAGAGCAGTACTTC
>TRBJ2-7|-|-|TRBV29-1
CSVISYEQYF
TGCAGCGTCATTTCCTACGAGCAGTACTTC
>TRBJ2-3|TRBD1|-|TRBV28
CASSLWTGLSDTQYF
TGTGCCAGCAGTCTTTGGACAGGGTTGTCAGATACGCAGTATTTT
>TRBJ1-5|-|few|TRBV3-1/TRBV3-2
CASSPGGLPNQPQHF
TGTGCCAGCAGCCCGGGCGGGCTCCCGAATCAGCCCCAGCATTTT
>TRBJ2-3|-|-|TRBV7-3
CASSPRRGYEDTQYF
TGTGCCAGCAGCCCCCGCAGGGGATATGAAGATACGCAGTATTTT
>TRBJ2-7|TRBD1|once|TRBV11-2
CASSPIRQGPEQYF
TGTGCCAGCAGCCCGATTCGACAGGGGCCCGAGCAGTACTTC
>TRBJ1-5|-|-|TRBV2
CASSEGGRNQPQHF
TGTGCCAGCAGTGAGGGAGGGAGAAATCAGCCCCAGCATTTT
>TRBJ2-1|TRBD2|-|TRBV7-9
CASSPSGRARQFF
TGTGCCAGCAGCCCTAGCGGGAGGGCCCGGCAGTTCTTC
>TRBJ1-2|-|-|TRBV28
CASTRSGLVYGYTF
TGTGCCAGCACCCGGTCAGGTCTTGTCTATGGCTATACCTTC
>TRBJ2-2|TRBD1|-|TRBV6-5
CASSPGGRAGELFF
TGTGCCAGCAGCCCAGGGGGCAGGGCCGGGGAGCTGTTTTTT
>TRBJ2-7|TRBD2|-|TRBV2
CASSYPGTSGGYEQYF
TGTGCCAGCAGCTACCCCGGGACTAGCGGTGGCTACGAGCAGTACTTC
>TRBJ1-2|TRBD1|once|TRBV28
CASATGQGGYGYTF
TGTGCCAGCGCCACCGGACAGGGAGGCTATGGCTACACCTTC
>TRBJ2-2|TRBD1|many|TRBV5-1
CASSSRQGAGTGELFF
TGCGCCAGCAGCTCCAGACAGGGGGCGGGCACCGGGGAGCTGTTTTTT
>TRBJ1-1|-|-|TRBV6-2/TRBV6-3
CASSYTPRNTEAFF
TGTGCCAGCAGTTACACCCCTAGGAACACTGAAGCTTTCTTT
>TRBJ2-7|-|once|TRBV11-1
CASSSTRTNSYEQYF
TGTGCCAGCAGCTCCACAAGAACAAACTCCTACGAGCAGTACTTC
>TRBJ2-7|-|-|TRBV2
CASSNREGYEQYF
TGTGCCAGCAGCAACAGGGAGGGTTACGAGCAGTACTTC
>TRBJ2-1|-|-|TRBV24-1
CATSDKPSVARNEQFF
TGTGCCACCAGTGATAAGCCTTCAGTGGCCAGGAATGAGCAGTTCTTC
>TRBJ2-2|-|-|TRBV4-3
CASSQDPSAGELFF
TGCGCCAGCAGCCAAGATCCAAGCGCCGGGGAGCTGTTTTTT
>TRBJ2-5|TRBD1|-|TRBV6-2/TRBV6-3
CASSYRTGGERETQYF
TGTGCCAGCAGTTACCGGACAGGGGGAGAGAGAGAGACCCAGTACTTC
>TRBJ2-7|-|-|TRBV27
CASSFSGTPSYEQYF
TGTGCCAGCAGTTTCTCCGGGACACCCTCCTACGAGCAGTACTTC
>TRBJ2-5|-|-|TRBV27
CASSRGLNGETQYF
TGTGCCAGCAGTAGGGGACTTAATGGAGAGACCCAGTACTTC
>TRBJ1-4|-|-|TRBV10-3
CAISDPTNAVEEKLFF
TGTGCCATCAGTGACCCGACCAATGCGGTCGAAGAAAAACTGTTTTTT
>TRBJ1-3|-|-|TRBV28
CASQGSGNTIYF
TGTGCCAGTCAGGGTTCTGGAAACACCATATATTTT
>TRBJ1-2|TRBD1|-|TRBV24-1
CATSPGQGLRYTF
TGTGCCACCAGCCCGGGACAGGGTCTACGCTACACCTTC
>TRBJ1-2|-|-|TRBV16
CASSPVTWASGYTF
TGTGCCAGCAGCCCCGTGACCTGGGCGAGTGGCTACACCTTC
>TRBJ2-7|TRBD2|-|TRBV13
CASSLGAGVTFHEQYF
TGTGCCAGCAGCTTAGGGGCGGGAGTCACATTCCACGAGCAGTACTTC
>TRBJ1-1|-|few|TRBV27
CASSPTVEAEAFF
TGTGCCAGCAGCCCGACAGTTGAAGCTGAAGCTTTCTTT
>TRBJ1-5|TRBD1|-|TRBV18
CASSPGTGGYSNQPQHF
TGTGCCAGCTCACCCGGGACAGGGGGCTATAGCAATCAGCCCCAGCATTTT
>TRBJ1-3|-|-|TRBV19
CASSIGLLPGSGNTIYF
TGTGCCAGTAGTATTGGGCTGCTTCCAGGATCTGGAAACACCATATATTTT
>TRBJ2-1|-|-|TRBV19
CASSRDTNNEQFF
TGTGCCAGTAGTCGGGACACCAACAATGAGCAGTTCTTC
>TRBJ2-7|-|-|TRBV28
CASSLRQTYEQYF
TGTGCCAGCAGTTTACGACAGACCTACGAGCAGTACTTC
>TRBJ1-6|-|few|TRBV27
CASRASGSPLHF
TGTGCCAGCAGAGCCAGCGGGTCACCCCTCCACTTT
>TRBJ2-7|TRBD2|-|TRBV6-5
CASSQAGGSYEQYF
TGTGCCAGCAGCCAAGCGGGGGGCTCCTACGAGCAGTACTTC